This T cell receptor (beta chain) was identified in a study of CD8+CD57+ T cells in acquired aplastic anemia. It was genomic DNA that served as the template for profiling TCR beta VDJ and CDR3. TCRdb ran MiXCR on the reads and lists one entry per CDR3 protein. The repertoire holds about 180,000 distinct CDR3 sequences, with about 60% as singletons. Remarks on this clonotype: The DNA is left out, because the CDR3 cannot be placed on it with certainty; the CDR3 is given as TCRdb lists it.

Patients sequenced had flow cytometry evidence of CD8+CD57+ cell expansion. The CDR3 totals 12 residues, both ends included. Germline values: CDR1 SGHTA, CDR2 FQGNSA. The clonotype was recovered from a human donor with aplastic anemia. Material: sorted CD4+, CD8+, or CD8+CD57+ T cells (not recorded which) from PBMCs. The chain employs TRBV7-2 and TRBJ2-7; the table's D gene call, TRBD1, was not cross checked with the DNA. CDR3 residues: CASSFGQGAVYF.